Included here is one T cell receptor beta chain sequence, with context. The data are from a study of shared T cell receptors in the human thymus. TCRdb's copy holds only in-frame clones and misses some; the assay was immunoSEQ multiplex PCR. The table lists more than 550,000 clones, roughly 85% of them singletons. Germline V CDR1 and CDR2: SGHTA, FQGTGA. The ends lost 4 bases at V and 2 bases at J; junction bases unmatched: 13. The CDR3 has 17 amino acids. The data also belong to a second study, concerning human thymus T cells. This second study says: Resections obtained during corrective heart surgery supplied the thymus tissue. Unrelated individuals reportedly shared highly overlapping thymic TCR repertoires.

The sample taken for sequencing was thymocytes. The source of this sequence is a girl in the first two years of life with a congenital heart defect. The V and J genes are TRBV7-3 and TRBJ2-5; 7 bases are shared with TRBD1. The CDR3 DNA is TGTGCCAGCAGCTCCCGGGACAGCCTAAAGTTACAAGAGACCCAGTACTTC. Residues: CASSSRDSLKLQETQYF.